This is a list of T cell receptor beta chains from one sample in a study of blood T cell repertoires in COVID-19. TCRdb's table, derived via immunoSEQ multiplex PCR, lists solely in-frame clones and lacks some. The table lists more than 30,000 clones, 90% of them singletons. The sequencing input was peripheral blood. The receptor source for this set is a man aged 60 to 69 with active COVID-19. Both conserved end residues are part of each CDR3. Each record gives: D gene, clone size, J gene, V gene, CDR3 protein, CDR3 DNA. D genes are given only for firm matches. The size of a clone is reported for some rows only, either as once, few or many, or as a class for expanded clones.

D: .
size: .
J: TRBJ1-6
V: TRBV3-1/TRBV3-2
CDR3: CASSHETVTPHSPLHF
DNA: TGTGCCAGCAGCCACGAGACAGTAACCCCTCATTCACCCCTCCACTTT

D: .
size: .
J: TRBJ1-2
V: TRBV3-1/TRBV3-2
CDR3: CASSPVTLHREVRGYTF
DNA: TGTGCCAGCAGCCCTGTGACTCTCCATCGCGAGGTTCGTGGCTACACCTTC

D: TRBD2
size: .
J: TRBJ2-7
V: TRBV5-4
CDR3: CASSSPRGAYEQYF
DNA: TGTGCCAGCAGCTCGCCACGGGGGGCCTACGAGCAGTACTTC

D: .
size: .
J: TRBJ2-7
V: TRBV28
CDR3: CASSLWSGVGSYEQYF
DNA: TGTGCCAGCAGTTTATGGTCGGGGGTGGGGTCCTACGAGCAGTACTTC

D: TRBD2
size: .
J: TRBJ2-1
V: TRBV6-5
CDR3: CASSYPSGGAFEQFF
DNA: TGTGCCAGCAGTTATCCCAGCGGGGGGGCCTTTGAGCAGTTCTTC

D: TRBD2
size: .
J: TRBJ2-3
V: TRBV7-3
CDR3: CASSLTGGSPDTQYF
DNA: TGTGCCAGCAGCTTAACGGGGGGGTCCCCAGATACGCAGTATTTT

D: TRBD1
size: .
J: TRBJ1-2
V: TRBV4-2
CDR3: CASSQDPRGTENYGYTF
DNA: TGTGCCAGCAGCCAAGATCCCAGGGGGACAGAGAACTATGGCTACACCTTC

D: TRBD2
size: .
J: TRBJ2-1
V: TRBV6-2/TRBV6-3
CDR3: CASSYSRGRDEQFF
DNA: TGTGCCAGCAGTTACTCCCGGGGGAGGGATGAGCAGTTCTTC

D: .
size: .
J: TRBJ2-3
V: TRBV30
CDR3: CAWGKGGGPRSSEYF
DNA: TGTGCCTGGGGCAAGGGGGGGGGCCCAAGGTCCTCGGAGTATTTT

D: TRBD1
size: .
J: TRBJ1-2
V: TRBV7-2
CDR3: CASSLTQDRGLVYGYTF
DNA: TGTGCCAGCAGCTTAACCCAGGACAGGGGGCTCGTCTATGGCTACACCTTC

D: .
size: few
J: TRBJ2-7
V: TRBV9
CDR3: CASSTYGQPRSYEQYF
DNA: TGTGCCAGCAGCACCTACGGACAGCCTCGCTCCTACGAGCAGTACTTC

D: .
size: .
J: TRBJ2-5
V: TRBV6-6
CDR3: CASSYVPGETQYF
DNA: TGTGCCAGCAGTTATGTCCCGGGGGAGACCCAGTACTTC

D: .
size: .
J: TRBJ1-5
V: TRBV20-1
CDR3: CSASWGGAQPQHF
DNA: TGCAGTGCTAGTTGGGGGGGAGCTCAGCCCCAGCATTTT

D: TRBD2
size: .
J: TRBJ2-7
V: TRBV18
CDR3: CASSPPTSGGSEQYF
DNA: TGTGCCAGCTCACCACCGACCAGCGGGGGAAGCGAGCAGTACTTC

D: TRBD1
size: .
J: TRBJ1-6
V: TRBV9
CDR3: CASSVGTGTAYSALHF
DNA: TGTGCCAGCAGCGTAGGGACCGGGACAGCCTATTCAGCCCTCCACTTT

D: TRBD2
size: .
J: TRBJ2-7
V: TRBV7-9
CDR3: CASSYSGGASYEQYF
DNA: TGTGCCAGCAGCTACAGCGGGGGGGCGTCCTACGAGCAGTACTTC

D: .
size: once
J: TRBJ1-2
V: TRBV19
CDR3: CASTMGTGPTYGYTF
DNA: TGTGCCAGTACCATGGGTACAGGGCCGACCTATGGCTACACCTTC

D: TRBD2
size: once
J: TRBJ2-3
V: TRBV10-1
CDR3: CASSAQRGDTDTQYF
DNA: TGCGCCAGCAGTGCCCAGCGGGGGGACACAGATACGCAGTATTTT

D: .
size: .
J: TRBJ1-2
V: TRBV6-5
CDR3: CASRAGVGYGYTF
DNA: TGTGCCAGCAGGGCAGGGGTGGGCTATGGCTACACCTTC

D: .
size: .
J: TRBJ2-3
V: TRBV2
CDR3: CASTHGGHQDTQYF
DNA: TGTGCCAGCACTCACGGGGGGCATCAAGATACGCAGTATTTT

D: .
size: few
J: TRBJ1-1
V: TRBV7-7
CDR3: CASSLVRLNPSMNTEAFF
DNA: TGTGCCAGCAGCTTAGTGAGGCTGAACCCATCCATGAACACTGAAGCTTTCTTT

D: .
size: .
J: TRBJ2-7
V: TRBV4-1
CDR3: CASSLTRTETWEQYF
DNA: TGCGCCAGCAGTCTAACCCGGACAGAGACCTGGGAGCAGTACTTC

D: TRBD1
size: .
J: TRBJ1-2
V: TRBV4-3
CDR3: CASSQATGGNYGYTF
DNA: TGCGCCAGCAGCCAAGCGACAGGGGGCAACTATGGCTACACCTTC